Listed here are 22 T cell receptor beta chains from one sample, sequenced in a study of shared clonotypes between healthy human individuals. Libraries were prepared by immunoSEQ multiplex PCR; TCRdb keeps only in-frame clonotypes and omits some of them. Among a few million clones listed, more than 85% were seen once. Sequenced input: naive CD4+ T cells from PBMCs. The subset denotes: CD45RA+ positively selected. The receptors shown here come from a man between 18 and 29 years old in good health. Some clones in this sample may be carry-over from other donors' samples.

The V call is TRBV27, the J call TRBJ1-2, with 8 bases aligning to TRBD1. The CDR3 runs to 13 residues. CDR1 MNHEY and CDR2 SMNVEV come from the germline V gene (reference sequence). V shed 7 bases, J shed 6 bases, and the junction held 7 bases outside the gene matches. CDR3 region: CASTDRVEDGYTF. The DNA for the CDR3 is TGTGCCAGCACGGACAGGGTAGAGGATGGCTACACCTTC.

This chain uses TRBV19 with TRBJ2-7; D is possibly TRBD1 (7 bases). Germline-derived CDR1 and CDR2 are LNHDA and SQIVND (reference sequence). V was clipped by 10 bases and J by 1 base, with 14 bases between them. This CDR3 has 13 amino acids. Written as DNA, the CDR3 is TGTGCCACTCGGAGGGGGCCTTCCTACGAGCAGTACTTC. This encodes CATRRGPSYEQYF.

The genes are TRBV18 and TRBJ2-7; 12 bases fit TRBD2. Looked up from germline, CDR1 is KGHSH and CDR2 is LQKENI. Losses at the gene ends were 4 bases for V and 6 bases for J; bases not matched to a gene: 10. This CDR3 is built from 16 residues. CDR3 region: CASSLWTSGIPSEQYF. The CDR3 bases are TGTGCCAGCTCACTTTGGACTAGCGGGATTCCATCCGAGCAGTACTTC.

With respect to this clone: The sample contains more than one DNA sequence encoding this CDR3. The chain uses TRBV6-5 and TRBJ1-1; tentative D call: TRBD1 (6 bases). CDR1 and CDR2 (germline): MNHEY, SVGAGI. V dropped 3 bases and J dropped 4 bases, with 9 bases sitting between them. The CDR3 has 13 residues. The CDR3 DNA reads as TGTGCCAGCAGTTATGGCAGGGGCACTGAAGCTTTCTTT. It encodes CASSYGRGTEAFF.

V gene TRBV7-8 combines with J gene TRBJ1-1, with D possibly matching TRBD1 (6 bases). The CDR3 runs to 13 residues. Germline V lookup: CDR1 SGHVS, CDR2 FQNEAQ. V lost 6 bases, J lost 5 bases, and 13 bases lay in between. Here the CDR3 DNA reads TGTGCCAGCAGTAGGGGACACGGTACTGAAGCTTTCTTT. Translating gives CASSRGHGTEAFF.

Only a few counts were recorded for this clone. V gene TRBV27 combines with J gene TRBJ2-3; no firm D call. Trimming removed 4 bases at V and 5 bases at J, with 10 bases between. Germline V gives CDR1 MNHEY, CDR2 SMNVEV (reference sequence). This CDR3 comprises 13 residues. CDR3 in DNA: TGTGCCAGCAGTTCCCGAAGTCGAGATACGCAGTATTTT. This gives the protein CASSSRSRDTQYF.

This chain joins TRBV6-5 and TRBJ1-2; D is unclear. Germline CDR1 MNHEY, CDR2 SVGAGI. Trimming took 1 base from V and 10 from J, leaving 7 bases between them. The CDR3 totals 11 residues. This CDR3 is CASSYLSSYTF. CDR3 sequence (DNA): TGTGCCAGCAGTTACTTGAGCTCCTACACCTTC.

This clone has a handful of counts. The rearrangement links TRBV19 to TRBJ1-5; TRBD1 matches 8 bases. CDR3 size: 17 residues. Germline V gives CDR1 LNHDA, CDR2 SQIVND (reference sequence). The V gene end was trimmed by 6 bases and the J gene end by 8 bases; junction bases not matched to a gene: 18. The chain's CDR3 is CASRGAAGGTVAKPQHF. As DNA, the CDR3 is TGTGCCAGTAGGGGTGCGGCAGGGGGCACCGTCGCGAAGCCCCAGCATTTT. Full variable domain (remainder filled in from reference TRBV19 and TRBJ1-5): DGGITQSPKYLFRKEGQNVTLSCEQNLNHDAMYWYRQDPGQGLRLIYYSQIVNDFQKGDIAEGYSVSREKKESFPLTVTSAQKNPTAFYLCASRGAAGGTVAKPQHFGDGTRLSIL.

V and J are TRBV30 and TRBJ2-7; TRBD2 might be the D (5 bases). The CDR3 totals 15 residues. Trimming pared 2 bases from V and 3 bases from J, leaving 17 bases between. Germline assignment: CDR1 GTSNPN and CDR2 SVGIG (reference sequence). This CDR3 reads CAWSIPGGGSYEQYF. CDR3 nucleotides: TGTGCCTGGAGTATCCCTGGAGGCGGAAGCTACGAGCAGTACTTC.

The V and J genes are TRBV7-8 and TRBJ2-7, with 11 bases aligning to TRBD2. Germline V gene sequence: CDR1 SGHVS, CDR2 FQNEAQ. CDR3 length: 18 amino acids. V dropped 4 bases and J dropped 4; count of bases not matched to a gene: 15. The chain's CDR3 is CASSSLGRGTSGSYEQYF. The CDR3 coding sequence is TGTGCCAGCAGCTCGCTGGGGCGCGGCACTAGCGGGAGTTACGAGCAGTACTTC.

The chain is built from TRBV27 and TRBJ1-5; D unresolved. V lost 4 bases and J 3 bases, leaving 10 bases between the germline ends. CDR1 and CDR2 (germline): MNHEY, SMNVEV (reference sequence). The CDR3 is 14 residues long. The CDR3 DNA is TGTGCCAGCAGTTCCGACGGGCTCAATCAGCCCCAGCATTTT. This gives the protein CASSSDGLNQPQHF.

The chain combines TRBV10-3 with TRBJ2-1; the D call may be TRBD1 or TRBD2 (5 bases each). Germline V gives CDR1 ENHRY, CDR2 SYGVKD. V lost 8 bases and J lost 6, with 17 bases in between. This CDR3 region has 14 residues. CDR3 residues: CAILAARDGNEQFF. In DNA form, the CDR3 reads TGTGCCATCCTCGCAGCCCGGGACGGCAATGAGCAGTTCTTC.

V gene TRBV7-3 combines with J gene TRBJ2-5; D possibly corresponds to TRBD1 (5 bases). Germline V CDR1 and CDR2: SGHTA, FQGTGA. V was pared by 5 bases and J by 4 bases, with 17 bases between. This CDR3 is built from 15 residues. CDR3 nucleotide sequence: TGTGCCAGCAGCCTAAGGCCCGGGCAGGGAGAGACCCAGTACTTC. It specifies CASSLRPGQGETQYF.

The V call is TRBV10-3, the J call TRBJ1-5, with 8 nucleotides matching TRBD1. V was clipped by 3 bases and J by 5 bases; unmatched bases: 3. Germline V gives CDR1 ENHRY, CDR2 SYGVKD. CDR3 size: 14 residues. DNA for the CDR3: TGTGCCATCAGTGATTACAGGGGGGATCAGCCCCAGCATTTT. Amino acids: CAISDYRGDQPQHF.

The chain carries TRBV10-1 and TRBJ2-3; TRBD2 matches 11 bases. Trimming cost V 6 bases and J 5 bases; bases outside gene matches: 4. The CDR3 extends over 14 amino acids. Per germline, CDR1 WNHNN and CDR2 SYGVQD (reference sequence). The CDR3, as DNA: TGCGCCAGCAGCGACGGACTAGCGGGAGATACGCAGTATTTT. This encodes CASSDGLAGDTQYF.

The rearrangement joins TRBV25-1 to TRBJ1-1; a possible D gene is TRBD1 (5 bases). This CDR3 contains 16 residues. The ends were cut back, 1 base at V and 0 bases at J, with 12 bases in the middle. Germline-derived CDR1 and CDR2 are MGHDK and SYGVNS. In DNA form, the CDR3 reads TGTGCCAGCAGTGAATTAGACAGCGGGATGAACACTGAAGCTTTCTTT. Translated, it gives CASSELDSGMNTEAFF.

The V and J genes are TRBV7-2 and TRBJ2-7, with 8 bases fitting TRBD2. V was pared by 2 bases and J by 6 bases, with 12 bases of the junction left unmatched. The CDR3 has 16 residues. Germline V gene data show CDR1 as SGHTA and CDR2 as FQGNSA. The CDR3 DNA reads TGTGCCAGCAGCTTATTCGGTAGCGGGATGTTATCCGAGCAGTACTTC. Translated, it gives CASSLFGSGMLSEQYF.

V is TRBV7-2 and J is TRBJ2-5, with D maybe TRBD1 (5 bases). V lost 5 bases and J 0 bases, leaving 10 bases between the germline ends. From germline, CDR1 is SGHTA and CDR2 FQGNSA. The CDR3 is 14 residues long. CDR3 loop: CASSPDIYQETQYF. The CDR3 DNA follows: TGTGCCAGCAGCCCGGACATCTACCAAGAGACCCAGTACTTC.

V is TRBV2 and J is TRBJ2-1; tentatively, D is TRBD1 (6 bases). Trimming removed 7 bases from V and 7 bases from J, with 11 bases in between. The CDR3 is 12 residues long. Germline V gene data show CDR1 as SNHLY and CDR2 as FYNNEI. The CDR3 protein is CASITGWNEQFF. The CDR3 DNA sequence: TGTGCCAGCATAACAGGGTGGAATGAGCAGTTCTTC. The entire variable domain, with the rest obtained from reference TRBV2 and TRBJ2-1, is as follows: EPEVTQTPSHQVTQMGQEVILRCVPISNHLYFYWYRQILGQKVEFLVSFYNNEISEKSEIFDDQFSVERPDGSNFTLKIRSTKLEDSAMYFCASITGWNEQFFGPGTRLTVL.

This rearrangement joins TRBV5-8 to TRBJ1-5; 7 bases map to TRBD1. V gave up 0 bases and J gave up 10 bases; unmatched junction bases: 10. The CDR3 consists of 15 residues. Germline V gene sequence: CDR1 SGHTS, CDR2 YDEGEE. CDR3 residues: CASSLGDSGSGPQHF. The CDR3, as DNA: TGTGCCAGCAGCTTGGGGGACAGTGGTTCGGGACCCCAGCATTTT.

This chain uses TRBV5-4 with TRBJ2-4; a weak D match, TRBD2 (5 bases). CDR1 is SGHNT, CDR2 YYREEE, per germline (reference sequence). The length of the CDR3 is 15 residues. Trimming cost V 4 bases and J 7 bases, with 18 bases left between them. CDR3 loop: CASSPPDSVGNIQYF. The CDR3 nucleotides read TGTGCCAGCAGCCCACCGGACTCAGTAGGGAACATTCAGTACTTC. The complete variable domain, with remaining parts taken from reference TRBV5-4 and TRBJ2-4, reads ETGVTQSPTHLIKTRGQQVTLRCSSQSGHNTVSWYQQALGQGPQFIFQYYREEENGRGNFPPRFSGLQFPNYSSELNVNALELDDSALYLCASSPPDSVGNIQYFGAGTRLSVL.

The rearrangement uses TRBV6-4 and TRBJ2-1; D not resolved. The CDR3 has 14 amino acids. CDR1 is MRHNA, CDR2 SNTAGT, per germline. V dropped 8 bases and J dropped 8 bases, with 19 bases sitting between them. Here the CDR3 reads CASQIRAGNDEQFF. In DNA form, the CDR3 reads TGTGCCAGCCAAATCCGGGCTGGGAACGATGAGCAGTTCTTC.